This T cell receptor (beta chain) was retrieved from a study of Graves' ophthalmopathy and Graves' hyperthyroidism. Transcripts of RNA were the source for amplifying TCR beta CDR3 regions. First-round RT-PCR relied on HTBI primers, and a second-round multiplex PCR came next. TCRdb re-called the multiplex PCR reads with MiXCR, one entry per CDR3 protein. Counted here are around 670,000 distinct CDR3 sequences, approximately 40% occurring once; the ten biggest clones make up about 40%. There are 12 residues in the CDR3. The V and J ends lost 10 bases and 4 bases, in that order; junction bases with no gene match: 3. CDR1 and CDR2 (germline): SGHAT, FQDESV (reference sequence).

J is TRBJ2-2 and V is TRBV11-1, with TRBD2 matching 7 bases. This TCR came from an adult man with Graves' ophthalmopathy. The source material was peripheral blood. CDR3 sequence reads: CATREFTGELFF. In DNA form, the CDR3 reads TGTGCCACGCGGGAGTTCACCGGGGAGCTGTTTTTT.